These 7 T cell receptor beta chains were sequenced from one sample in a study of shared clonotypes between healthy human individuals. Repertoires were generated with immunoSEQ multiplex PCR, while TCRdb's copy carries only in-frame clones and drops some. The profile covers some 900,000 clones, with about 80% appearing a single time and approximately 1.5% taken by the ten largest. Sequenced input: memory CD4+ T cells sorted from blood. The subset is: CD45RA-negative fraction. All receptors derive from a man in his late teens or twenties in good health.

The chain couples TRBV10-3 to TRBJ2-3, with 7 bases aligning to TRBD2. The junction had 3 bases not matched to a gene; V was cut back by 3 bases and J by 0 bases. The CDR3 sequence is 15 residues long. Germline V gives CDR1 ENHRY, CDR2 SYGVKD. The CDR3 nucleotides read TGTGCCATCAGTGACGGCGGGGGTAGCACAGATACGCAGTATTTT. Its translation: CAISDGGGSTDTQYF.

The chain links TRBV5-4 to TRBJ1-2; D possibly corresponds to TRBD1 (5 bases). V was cut by 4 bases and J by 8 bases, with 15 bases left in between. The CDR3 covers 13 residues. Germline V gene lookup returns CDR1 SGHNT and CDR2 YYREEE (reference sequence). CDR3 DNA sequence: TGTGCCAGCAGCCCAACTGGGGGTTACGGCTACACCTTC. This sequence encodes CASSPTGGYGYTF.

The chain links TRBV5-4 to TRBJ2-3; D remains ambiguous. Germline V gives CDR1 SGHNT, CDR2 YYREEE (reference sequence). The CDR3 consists of 14 residues. V was trimmed by 4 bases and J by 3 bases, leaving 12 bases between them. The CDR3 reads CASSEPSRTDTQYF. The CDR3, as DNA: TGTGCCAGCAGCGAACCCTCGAGGACAGATACGCAGTATTTT.

J is TRBJ1-2 and V is TRBV5-6, with 8 bases identical to TRBD1. Germline lookup yields CDR1 SGHDT and CDR2 YYEEEE. The CDR3 runs 13 residues. J lost 8 bases, V lost 4 bases, and 7 bases had no gene match. In DNA form, the CDR3 reads TGTGCCAGCAGCCCGGACAGGGTGAACGGCTACACCTTC. Protein: CASSPDRVNGYTF.

V is TRBV5-1 and J is TRBJ2-7; D unclear. The CDR3 contains 14 residues. From germline, CDR1 is SGHRS and CDR2 YFSETQ. Deletions cut 3 bases from V and 0 bases from J, with 10 bases between. CDR3: CASSSGYNSYEQYF. DNA of the CDR3: TGCGCCAGCAGCTCAGGTTATAACTCCTACGAGCAGTACTTC. The full variable domain, with the rest looked up from reference TRBV5-1 and TRBJ2-7, is KAGVTQTPRYLIKTRGQQVTLSCSPISGHRSVSWYQQTPGQGLQFLFEYFSETQRNKGNFPGRFSGRQFSNSRSEMNVSTLELGDSALYLCASSSGYNSYEQYFGPGTRLTVT.

The rearrangement joins TRBV10-3 to TRBJ1-2, with D possibly being TRBD1 (6 bases). Trimming cost V 2 bases and J 5 bases, with 12 bases left between them. This CDR3 is built from 14 residues. Germline V gives CDR1 ENHRY, CDR2 SYGVKD. CDR3: CAISEGAGTYGYTF. In nucleotides, the CDR3 is TGTGCCATCAGTGAGGGAGCCGGGACATATGGCTACACCTTC.

In the case of this clone: A junction end diverges from the germline sequence, so it may reflect a read error. The rearrangement uses TRBV18 and TRBJ2-3, with TRBD2 matching over 8 bases. Germline CDR1 and CDR2: KGHSH and LQKENI. This CDR3 has 11 amino acids. CDR3 nucleotide sequence: TGTGCCAGCTCACCAGGCGGGGGGCCCTCTTTT. Its protein is CASSPGGGPSF.